A single sample is the source of the 19 T cell receptor beta chains below, sequenced in a study of CD8+ T cells in alopecia areata. It was cDNA, reverse transcribed from extracted RNA, that served as the sequencing template. The table came from immunoSEQ multiplex PCR; TCRdb's copy has only in-frame clones and leaves some out. The sample carries about 180,000 clones, 65% to 75% recorded once. Sequenced here: CD8+ T cells sorted from blood, sampled at week 0. The receptors shown here come from a human donor with alopecia areata.

V gene TRBV2 combines with J gene TRBJ1-5; D not resolved. Germline loops: CDR1 SNHLY, CDR2 FYNNEI. V was pared by 7 bases and J by 0 bases, with 4 bases between. This CDR3 contains 12 residues. CDR3 in DNA: TGTGCCAGCACAGGTAGCAATCAGCCCCAGCATTTT. Translating gives CASTGSNQPQHF.

A few counts support this clone. This chain links TRBV5-6 with TRBJ2-1; no firm D call. This CDR3 spans 14 amino acids. CDR1 is SGHDT, CDR2 YYEEEE, per germline. Trimming shortened V by 3 bases and J by 5 bases, and 12 bases separated the two germline ends. CDR3 DNA sequence: TGTGCCAGCAGCTATATCGAGGAAAACAATGAGCAGTTCTTC. Translated: CASSYIEENNEQFF. Combining the CDR3 with reference TRBV5-6 and TRBJ2-1 gives the whole variable domain DAGVTQSPTHLIKTRGQQVTLRCSPKSGHDTVSWYQQALGQGPQFIFQYYEEEERQRGNFPDRFSGHQFPNYSSELNVNALLLGDSALYLCASSYIEENNEQFFGPGTRLTVL.

J is TRBJ1-5 and V is TRBV30; maybe TRBD1 (5 bases). V was cut by 2 bases and J by 4 bases, with 12 bases left in between. CDR1 is GTSNPN, CDR2 SVGIG, per germline (reference sequence). The CDR3 is 14 amino acids. The CDR3 spells CAWSLGTGNQPQHF. The DNA for the CDR3 is TGTGCCTGGAGTTTGGGGACGGGAAATCAGCCCCAGCATTTT.

The chain uses TRBV15 and TRBJ2-7; no reliable D call. The germline V gene has CDR1 LNHNV and CDR2 YYDKDF (reference sequence). The CDR3 contains 14 residues. Trimming pared 5 bases from V and 1 base from J, leaving 12 bases between. The CDR3 DNA sequence: TGTGCCACCAGCTCCGGCCTTGATTCCTACGAGCAGTACTTC. It is translated as CATSSGLDSYEQYF. Full variable domain (remainder filled in from reference TRBV15 and TRBJ2-7): DAMVIQNPRYQVTQFGKPVTLSCSQTLNHNVMYWYQQKSSQAPKLLFHYYDKDFNNEADTPDNFQSRRPNTSFCFLDIRSPGLGDTAMYLCATSSGLDSYEQYFGPGTRLTVT.

This chain joins TRBV13 and TRBJ2-7, with D uncertain. CDR3 length equals 14 residues. Germline CDR1 and CDR2: PRHDT and FYEKMQ (reference sequence). The V end was cut by 2 bases, the J end by 3 bases, with 11 bases between. The CDR3 coding sequence is TGTGCCAGCAGCTTACGGACCCTTAACTACGAGCAGTACTTC. Amino acids: CASSLRTLNYEQYF.

The chain employs TRBV2 and TRBJ2-7; D is ambiguous. Germline values: CDR1 SNHLY, CDR2 FYNNEI. The length of the CDR3 is 11 residues. V gave up 6 bases and J gave up 6 bases, with 9 bases separating them. DNA of the CDR3: TGTGCCAGCAGCGCCTTCCTCGAGCAGTACTTC. Translation: CASSAFLEQYF.

The chain employs TRBV5-6 and TRBJ2-2, with 8 nucleotides matching TRBD1. J was trimmed by 5 bases and V by 10 bases; bases with no gene match: 7. There are 13 residues in the CDR3. Looked up from germline, CDR1 is SGHDT and CDR2 is YYEEEE. In nucleotides, the CDR3 is TGTGCCGTGCAGGGGGCGAGGACCGGGGAGCTGTTTTTT. Translated, it gives CAVQGARTGELFF. Full variable domain (outside the CDR3, taken from reference TRBV5-6 and TRBJ2-2): DAGVTQSPTHLIKTRGQQVTLRCSPKSGHDTVSWYQQALGQGPQFIFQYYEEEERQRGNFPDRFSGHQFPNYSSELNVNALLLGDSALYLCAVQGARTGELFFGEGSRLTVL.

By proportion, this clone is medium-sized. V usage is TRBV5-1 and J usage is TRBJ2-2; D gene uncertain. CDR1 is SGHRS and CDR2 is YFSETQ in the germline V gene. CDR3 length: 15 residues. V was trimmed by 0 bases and J by 4 bases, leaving 10 bases between them. CDR3 bases: TGCGCCAGCAGCTTGGCGCGCCCGTCCACCGGGGAGCTGTTTTTT. It is translated as CASSLARPSTGELFF. Full variable domain (rest looked up from reference TRBV5-1 and TRBJ2-2): KAGVTQTPRYLIKTRGQQVTLSCSPISGHRSVSWYQQTPGQGLQFLFEYFSETQRNKGNFPGRFSGRQFSNSRSEMNVSTLELGDSALYLCASSLARPSTGELFFGEGSRLTVL.

The chain recombines TRBV29-1 with TRBJ1-2; TRBD1 aligns across 8 bases. Germline trimming cut 4 bases from V and 4 bases from J; bases unmatched to any gene: 8. The CDR3 totals 14 residues. The germline V gene has CDR1 SQVTM and CDR2 ANQGSEA. CDR3 in amino acids: CSVASRDRLYGYTF. CDR3 DNA: TGCAGCGTTGCTTCCCGGGACAGGCTCTATGGCTACACCTTC.

This clone was recorded a few times. The chain carries TRBV7-9 and TRBJ1-6; tentative D call: TRBD1 (5 bases). This CDR3 has 10 residues. Trimming pared 8 bases from V and 10 bases from J, leaving 6 bases between. CDR1 is SEHNR and CDR2 is FQNEAQ in the germline V gene (reference sequence). CDR3 protein: CASGDSPLHF. DNA of the CDR3: TGTGCCAGCGGGGACTCACCCCTCCACTTT.

This sequence joins TRBV13 and TRBJ2-1; 7 nucleotides agree with TRBD2. Germline V CDR1 and CDR2: PRHDT, FYEKMQ (reference sequence). V lost 4 bases, J lost 5 bases, and 8 bases stayed unmatched. This CDR3 has 15 residues. CDR3: CASSSPSGKDNEQFF. In DNA form, the CDR3 reads TGTGCCAGCAGCTCTCCTAGCGGAAAAGACAATGAGCAGTTCTTC.

This chain joins TRBV30 and TRBJ2-5; no firm D call. The length of the CDR3 is 11 residues. Germline V CDR1 and CDR2: GTSNPN, SVGIG (reference sequence). V was cut by 3 bases and J by 14 bases, with 16 bases left in between. Here the CDR3 DNA reads TGTGCCTGGAGCCATACGGACGGTGGCTACTTC. Encoded protein: CAWSHTDGGYF.

The chain joins TRBV29-1 to TRBJ1-2; unclear D gene. This CDR3 has 13 amino acids. Germline CDR1 SQVTM, CDR2 ANQGSEA. Trimming took 4 bases from V and 2 from J, leaving 11 bases between them. CDR3 amino acids: CSVGLQDNYGYTF. CDR3 bases: TGCAGCGTTGGGCTACAAGACAACTATGGCTACACCTTC. The full variable domain, its missing parts supplied by reference TRBV29-1 and TRBJ1-2, is SAVISQKPSRDICQRGTSLTIQCQVDSQVTMMFWYRQQPGQSLTLIATANQGSEATYESGFVIDKFPISRPNLTFSTLTVSNMSPEDSSIYLCSVGLQDNYGYTFGSGTRLTVV.

In this sample, this clone turned up a few times. The V call is TRBV4-2, the J call TRBJ2-4; D unresolved. CDR3 length: 13 residues. Looked up from germline, CDR1 is LGHNA and CDR2 is YNFKEQ. The V end was cut by 1 base, the J end by 6 bases, with 7 bases between. The CDR3 sequence: CASSQGLSNIQYF. CDR3 bases: TGTGCCAGCAGCCAAGGGTTGTCAAACATTCAGTACTTC.

This chain uses TRBV30 with TRBJ1-5; TRBD1 might be the D (6 bases). V was pared by 0 bases and J by 4 bases, with 13 bases between. Germline V gives CDR1 GTSNPN, CDR2 SVGIG (reference sequence). The CDR3 is 15 residues long. The CDR3 region has the DNA TGTGCCTGGAGTGTACGTGGGGGGCTTAATCAGCCCCAGCATTTT. Translation: CAWSVRGGLNQPQHF.

This clone was observed a few times. The V call is TRBV9, the J call TRBJ2-7, with TRBD1 identical over 10 bases. Per germline, CDR1 SGDLS and CDR2 YYNGEE. The J segment lost 3 bases and the V segment lost 0 bases, leaving 6 bases of the junction unmatched. The CDR3 sequence is 16 residues long. CDR3 sequence reads: CASSVDPRTGGYEQYF. CDR3 coding DNA: TGTGCCAGCAGCGTAGACCCTCGGACAGGGGGCTACGAGCAGTACTTC.

This chain connects TRBV28 to TRBJ2-3; no clear D gene. CDR1 MDHEN and CDR2 SYDVKM come from the germline V gene. The CDR3 is made up of 13 amino acids. Trimming pared 3 bases from V and 1 base from J, leaving 5 bases between. CDR3 amino acids: CASSFKGTDTQYF. CDR3 nucleotide sequence: TGTGCCAGCAGTTTTAAAGGCACAGATACGCAGTATTTT.

The chain links TRBV6-4 to TRBJ2-3; TRBD2 aligns across 8 bases. The CDR3 loop spans 16 amino acids. In germline, CDR1 is MRHNA, CDR2 SNTAGT. The junction had 11 bases not matched to a gene; V was cut back by 4 bases and J by 5 bases. CDR3: CASSASHGGGQDTQYF. The CDR3 DNA follows: TGTGCCAGCAGTGCTAGTCACGGGGGGGGCCAAGATACGCAGTATTTT.

V and J are TRBV25-1 and TRBJ2-1; TRBD1 might be the D (5 bases). The germline V gene encodes CDR1 MGHDK and CDR2 SYGVNS. CDR3 length: 16 residues. V was pared by 3 bases and J by 8 bases, with 20 bases between. The CDR3 DNA follows: TGTGCCAGCAGTGACGTAGTAGGGGATAGGGTCTATGAGCAGTTCTTC. It translates to CASSDVVGDRVYEQFF. Supplemented by reference TRBV25-1 and TRBJ2-1, the full variable domain reads EADIYQTPRYLVIGTGKKITLECSQTMGHDKMYWYQQDPGMELHLIHYSYGVNSTEKGDLSSESTVSRIRTEHFPLTLESARPSHTSQYLCASSDVVGDRVYEQFFGPGTRLTVL.